This T cell receptor beta chain was captured in a study of vaccination effects on CD4 cells after COVID-19. The study's findings and limits: Healthy vaccine recipients' vaccine-induced clones were almost all SARS-CoV-2 mono-reactive.

Produced via immunoSEQ multiplex PCR; TCRdb's table is partial and in-frame only. The data hold tens of thousands of clones, with approximately 77% observed a single time. For this clone: No antigen is known for it.

At the end of roughly 9 days of culture, CD4+ T cells were isolated. The CDR3 runs 13 residues. With V trimmed by 10 bases and J by 2 bases, 3 bases remained unmatched. Germline V CDR1 and CDR2: KGHSH, LQKENI. The material was CD4+ T cells from PBMCs cultured without peptide, obtained before COVID-19 vaccination. This chain joins TRBV18 and TRBJ1-5, with TRBD1 identical over 9 bases. This TCR came from a human donor who received a COVID-19 vaccine. The CDR3 DNA reads TGTGCCACGGGACAGGGCGGCAATCAGCCCCAGCATTTT. This encodes CATGQGGNQPQHF.